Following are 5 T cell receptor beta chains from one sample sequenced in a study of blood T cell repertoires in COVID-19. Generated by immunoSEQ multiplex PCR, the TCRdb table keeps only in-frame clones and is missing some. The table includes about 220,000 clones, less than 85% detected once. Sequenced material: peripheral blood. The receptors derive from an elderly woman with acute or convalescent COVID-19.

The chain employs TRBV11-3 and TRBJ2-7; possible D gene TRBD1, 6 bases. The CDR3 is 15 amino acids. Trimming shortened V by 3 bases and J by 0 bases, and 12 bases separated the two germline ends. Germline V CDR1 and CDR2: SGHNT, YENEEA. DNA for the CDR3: TGTGCCAGCAGCTTTTACGGACAGAGCTCCTACGAGCAGTACTTC. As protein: CASSFYGQSSYEQYF.

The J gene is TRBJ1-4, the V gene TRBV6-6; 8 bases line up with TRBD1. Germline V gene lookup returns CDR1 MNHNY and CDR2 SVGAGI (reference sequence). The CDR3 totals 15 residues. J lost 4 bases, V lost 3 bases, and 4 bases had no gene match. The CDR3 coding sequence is TGTGCCAGCAGTTATCCGGGACAGGTTAATGAAAAACTGTTTTTT. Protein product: CASSYPGQVNEKLFF.

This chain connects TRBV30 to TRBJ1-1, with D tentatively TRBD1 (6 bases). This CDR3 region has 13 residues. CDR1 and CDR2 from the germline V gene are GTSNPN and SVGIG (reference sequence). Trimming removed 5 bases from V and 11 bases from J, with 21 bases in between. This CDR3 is CAWQKRGGAGAFF. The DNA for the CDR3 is TGTGCCTGGCAAAAGCGAGGGGGGGCAGGGGCTTTCTTT.

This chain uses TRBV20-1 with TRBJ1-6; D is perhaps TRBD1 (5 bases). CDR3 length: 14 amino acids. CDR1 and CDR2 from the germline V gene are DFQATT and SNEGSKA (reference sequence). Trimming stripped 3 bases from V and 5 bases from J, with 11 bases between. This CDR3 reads CSASRGHDNSPLHF. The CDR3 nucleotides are TGCAGTGCTAGTAGAGGACACGATAATTCACCCCTCCACTTT.

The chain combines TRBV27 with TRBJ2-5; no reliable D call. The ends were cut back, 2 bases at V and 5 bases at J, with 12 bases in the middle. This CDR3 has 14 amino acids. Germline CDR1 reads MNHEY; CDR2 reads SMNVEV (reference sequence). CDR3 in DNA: TGTGCCAGCAGTTTAGGAGTAGGATCCGAGACCCAGTACTTC. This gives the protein CASSLGVGSETQYF.